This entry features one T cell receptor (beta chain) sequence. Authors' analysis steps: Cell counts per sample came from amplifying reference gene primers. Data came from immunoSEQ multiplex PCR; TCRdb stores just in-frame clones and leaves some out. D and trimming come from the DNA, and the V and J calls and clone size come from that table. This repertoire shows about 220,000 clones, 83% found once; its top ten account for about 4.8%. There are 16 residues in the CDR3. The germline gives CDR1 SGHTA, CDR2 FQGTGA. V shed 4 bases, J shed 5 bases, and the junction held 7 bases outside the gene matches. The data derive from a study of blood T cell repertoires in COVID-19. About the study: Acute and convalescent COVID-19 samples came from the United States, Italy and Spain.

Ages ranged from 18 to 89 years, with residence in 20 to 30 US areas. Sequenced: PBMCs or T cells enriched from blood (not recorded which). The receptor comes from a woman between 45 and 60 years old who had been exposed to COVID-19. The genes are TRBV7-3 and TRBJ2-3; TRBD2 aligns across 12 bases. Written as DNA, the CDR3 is TGTGCCAGCAGCTCCCGTACTAGCGGGGGGTTAGATACGCAGTATTTT. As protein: CASSSRTSGGLDTQYF.